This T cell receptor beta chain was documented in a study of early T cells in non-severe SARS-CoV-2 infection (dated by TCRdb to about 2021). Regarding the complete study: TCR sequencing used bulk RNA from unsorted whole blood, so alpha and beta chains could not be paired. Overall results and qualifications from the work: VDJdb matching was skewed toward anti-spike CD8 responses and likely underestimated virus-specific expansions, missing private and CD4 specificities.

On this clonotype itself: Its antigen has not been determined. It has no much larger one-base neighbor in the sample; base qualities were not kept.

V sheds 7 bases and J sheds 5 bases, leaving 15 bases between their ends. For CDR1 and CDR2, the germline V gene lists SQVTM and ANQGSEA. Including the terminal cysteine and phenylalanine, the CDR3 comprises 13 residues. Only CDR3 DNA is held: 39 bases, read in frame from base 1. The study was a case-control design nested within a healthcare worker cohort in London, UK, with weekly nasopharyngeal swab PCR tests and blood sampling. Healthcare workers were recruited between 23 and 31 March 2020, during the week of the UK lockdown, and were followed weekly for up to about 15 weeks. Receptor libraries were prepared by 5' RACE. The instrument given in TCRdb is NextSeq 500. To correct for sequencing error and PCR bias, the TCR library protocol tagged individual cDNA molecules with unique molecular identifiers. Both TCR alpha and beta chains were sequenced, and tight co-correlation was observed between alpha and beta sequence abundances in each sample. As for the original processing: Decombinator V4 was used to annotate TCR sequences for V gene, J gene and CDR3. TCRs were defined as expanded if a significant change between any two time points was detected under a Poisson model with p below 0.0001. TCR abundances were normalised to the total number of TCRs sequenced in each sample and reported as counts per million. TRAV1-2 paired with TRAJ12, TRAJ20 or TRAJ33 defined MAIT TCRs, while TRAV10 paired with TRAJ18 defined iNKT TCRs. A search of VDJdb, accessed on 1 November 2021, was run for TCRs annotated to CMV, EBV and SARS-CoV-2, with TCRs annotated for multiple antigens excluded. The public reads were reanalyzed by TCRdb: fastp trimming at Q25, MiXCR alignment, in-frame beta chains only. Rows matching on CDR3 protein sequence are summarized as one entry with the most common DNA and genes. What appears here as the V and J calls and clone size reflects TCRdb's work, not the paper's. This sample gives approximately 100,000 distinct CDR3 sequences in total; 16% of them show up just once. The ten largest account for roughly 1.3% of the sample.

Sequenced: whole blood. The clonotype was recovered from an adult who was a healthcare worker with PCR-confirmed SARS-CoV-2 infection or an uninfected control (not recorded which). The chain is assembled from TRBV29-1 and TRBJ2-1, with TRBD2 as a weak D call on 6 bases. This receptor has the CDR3 CSDTTGVHNEQFF. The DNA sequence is TGCAGCGACACAACGGGGGTTCACAATGAGCAGTTCTTC.